This T cell receptor (beta chain) was identified during a study of early stage breast cancer tumors. About the study: Each sample averaged around 9.5-fold read coverage.

Here immunoSEQ multiplex PCR was the method, and the copy in TCRdb shows in-frame clones only, minus some. Seen here are about 30,000 clones, under 75% observed once, and the top ten hold around 33%. With respect to this clone: No antigen is known for it.

Per the germline V gene, CDR1 is SNHLY and CDR2 is FYNNEI. The CDR3 covers 14 residues. Germline trimming cut 6 bases from V and 1 base from J; bases unmatched to any gene: 3. Overall study findings and caveats: Comparing each tissue with blood distinguished tumor from normal in about 90% of the 16 patients. Commonly generated sequences made up most enriched TCRB sequences shared between patients. Chain pairing and CD4, CD8 or FOXP3 expression were not captured.

Sequencing was carried out using blood. This rearrangement joins TRBV2 to TRBJ2-3, with TRBD2 identical over 8 bases. This TCR came from a person aged 45-65 years with breast cancer. The CDR3 spells CASRFSGGTDTQYF. CDR3 nucleotide sequence: TGTGCCAGCAGGTTTAGCGGGGGCACAGATACGCAGTATTTT.